The TCR beta chain described here comes from a study of somatic mutations in cytotoxic T cells in rheumatoid arthritis. About the study: It was right after diagnosis, before any treatment, that patient blood (roughly 30 ml EDTA) was drawn. A subset of V beta antibody-stained T-cell populations was isolated by flow sorting, reaching nearly 100% purity, and this subset included V beta1+ cells that went on to TCRB sequencing. Overall study findings and caveats: Nobody knew which antigens the expanded CD8+ clones targeted. The authors did not adjust the slight TRBV07 underrepresentation in rheumatoid arthritis patients for multiple comparisons.

CDR1 ENHRY and CDR2 SYGVKD come from the germline V gene. The length of the CDR3 is 18 residues. The V gene end was trimmed by 1 base and the J gene end by 0 bases; junction bases not matched to a gene: 5. On this clone itself: Its antigen is currently unknown.

TCRdb keeps only in-frame clones here, not all; method: immunoSEQ multiplex PCR. The table records about 10,000 clones, about 91% of them present only once. V gene TRBV10-3 combines with J gene TRBJ1-5; TRBD1 aligns across 11 bases. Sequenced material: CD4+ T cells sorted from blood. This TCR was sampled from a woman younger than 35 with rheumatoid arthritis. The CDR3 loop is CAISEWGTGGNSNQPQHF. The CDR3 DNA follows: TGTGCCATCAGTGAGTGGGGGACAGGGGGAAATAGCAATCAGCCCCAGCATTTT.